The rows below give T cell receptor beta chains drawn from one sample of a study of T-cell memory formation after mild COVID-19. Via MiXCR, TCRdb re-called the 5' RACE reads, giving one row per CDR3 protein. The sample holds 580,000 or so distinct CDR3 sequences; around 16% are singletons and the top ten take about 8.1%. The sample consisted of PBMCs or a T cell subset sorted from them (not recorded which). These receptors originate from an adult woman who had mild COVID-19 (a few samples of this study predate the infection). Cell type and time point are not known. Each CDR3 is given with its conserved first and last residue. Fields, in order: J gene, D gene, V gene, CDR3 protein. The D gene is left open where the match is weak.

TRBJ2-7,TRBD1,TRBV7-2,CASSLYPGQGGEQYF
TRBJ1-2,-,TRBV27,CASSPHAGIGSGYGYTF
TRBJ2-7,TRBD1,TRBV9,CASSASGTGLYEQYF
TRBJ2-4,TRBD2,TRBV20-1,CSARDPMTSADLAKNIQYF
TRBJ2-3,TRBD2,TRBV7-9,CASSTGAGITDTQYF
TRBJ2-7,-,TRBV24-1,CATSDSRQASYEQYF
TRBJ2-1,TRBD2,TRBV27,CASSFTSGSSYNEQFF
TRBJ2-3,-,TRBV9,CASSVTSRATDTQYF
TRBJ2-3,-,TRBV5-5,CASSLQGWWYF
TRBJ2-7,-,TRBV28,CASSFPSKDEQYF
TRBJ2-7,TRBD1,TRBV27,CASSKRGGHHEQYF
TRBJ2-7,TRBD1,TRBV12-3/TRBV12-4,CASSSTGVHEQYF
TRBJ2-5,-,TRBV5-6,CASSPGRQQETQYF
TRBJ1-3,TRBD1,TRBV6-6,CASSIGQGAGGNTIYF
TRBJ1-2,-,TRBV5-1,CASSPQVNYGYTF
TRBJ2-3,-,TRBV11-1,CASSLWSTDTQYF
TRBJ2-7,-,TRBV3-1,CASSPGGGRVEQYF
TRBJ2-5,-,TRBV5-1,CASSAGPGAEETQYF
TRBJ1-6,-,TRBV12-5,CASGLGQNSPLHF
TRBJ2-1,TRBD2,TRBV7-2,CASSGRYNEQFF
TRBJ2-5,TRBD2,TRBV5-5,CASSSAAGEWETQYF
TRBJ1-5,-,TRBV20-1,CSANRYYSNQPQHF
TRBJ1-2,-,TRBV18,CASSPRETGINYGYTF
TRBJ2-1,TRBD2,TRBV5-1,CASSLELAGGPGEQFF
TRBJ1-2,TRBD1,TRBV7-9,CASSSTGAYGYTF
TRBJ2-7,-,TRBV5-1,CASSLAEVSYEQYF
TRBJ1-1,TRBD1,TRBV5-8,CASRQTGGADTEAFF